This paragraph covers one T cell receptor beta chain sequence. With V trimmed by 0 bases and J by 0 bases, 18 bases remained unmatched. Germline values: CDR1 MGHRA, CDR2 YSYEKL. CDR3 size: 21 residues. This specimen belongs to a study of T cell changes during pregnancy in multiple sclerosis. Using immunoSEQ multiplex PCR, the repertoire was profiled, and TCRdb retains in-frame clones only, with some absent. Altogether roughly 40,000 clones are present, around 93% being singletons, with the ten largest covering under 0.4%. The sequences come from CD4+ T cells from peripheral blood mononuclear cells, collected after pregnancy. The chain couples TRBV4-1 to TRBJ2-3; 7 positions agree with TRBD2. The sequence derives from a female donor with multiple sclerosis, enrolled in a pregnancy study. The CDR3 DNA follows: TGCGCCAGCAGCCAAGATTTCGTGTGGGGGGGGAAGAAGCCTAGCACAGATACGCAGTATTTT. It yields the protein CASSQDFVWGGKKPSTDTQYF.